This T cell receptor beta chain was sequenced for a study of blood T cell repertoires in COVID-19. Study in general: Acute and convalescent COVID-19 samples came from the United States, Italy and Spain. PBMCs, B-cell-depleted T cells, or T cells were the source of the cDNA or gDNA that made up the material.

As originally analysed: Reference gene primer amplification gave nucleated cell count estimates. Clones were read by immunoSEQ multiplex PCR, and TCRdb kept only the in-frame ones, dropping some. D and trimming were read from the DNA, whereas the V and J calls and clone size are those reported in that table. The sample shows approximately 62,000 clones, 65% to 85% of them seen only once. The V gene end was trimmed by 5 bases and the J gene end by 7 bases; junction bases not matched to a gene: 11. The CDR3 totals 15 residues. The V gene's germline CDR1 is GTSNPN and CDR2 SVGIG (reference sequence). Sequenced input: peripheral blood. This chain joins TRBV30 and TRBJ1-5; 10 bases fit TRBD1. The sequence was obtained from a woman aged 45-59 years with active or convalescent COVID-19. CDR3 sequence: CAWAPGTGARQPQHF. The CDR3 DNA follows: TGTGCCTGGGCCCCTGGGACAGGGGCAAGGCAGCCCCAGCATTTT.